A selection of T cell receptor beta chains follows, all from one sample in a study of blood T cells in healthy people across ages. TCRdb reprocessed the 5' RACE reads with MiXCR, giving one entry per CDR3 protein. In the table there are fewer than 950,000 distinct CDR3 sequences, around 34% of which are singletons. Specimen: blood. The receptors originated from a man younger than 30 in good health. Both conserved end residues are part of each CDR3. The D gene is left open where the match is weak. Clone sizes are given selectively: once, few, many, or a class where the clone is expanded.

d_gene: NA; v_gene: TRBV10-3; abundance: many; j_gene: TRBJ1-2; CDR3nt: TGTGCCATCAGTGTCCCAGCGGCGCCTCCCGCCAAGCCGGGCTACACCTTC; CDR3aa: CAISVPAAPPAKPGYTF
d_gene: NA; v_gene: TRBV12-3/TRBV12-4; abundance: many; j_gene: TRBJ2-7; CDR3nt: TGTGCCAGCAGCTTAGTCGGGGGCGACGAGCAGTACTTC; CDR3aa: CASSLVGGDEQYF
d_gene: NA; v_gene: TRBV2; abundance: NA; j_gene: TRBJ1-5; CDR3nt: TGTGCCAGCAGTGAACCGGGACATAGCAATCAGCCCCGGCATTTT; CDR3aa: CASSEPGHSNQPRHF
d_gene: NA; v_gene: TRBV2; abundance: NA; j_gene: TRBJ2-5; CDR3nt: TGTGCCAGCAGCGTCGATCGGACCCAGTACTTC; CDR3aa: CASSVDRTQYF
d_gene: NA; v_gene: TRBV7-9; abundance: few; j_gene: TRBJ1-2; CDR3nt: TGTGCCAGCAGCTTACCGACAGGTCGGAACGGCTACACCTTC; CDR3aa: CASSLPTGRNGYTF
d_gene: TRBD1; v_gene: TRBV20-1; abundance: NA; j_gene: TRBJ1-4; CDR3nt: TGCAGTGCCCACCAGACCTCAGGGGGCTGTGGTGAAAAACCGTTTTTT; CDR3aa: CSAHQTSGGCGEKPFF
d_gene: NA; v_gene: TRBV20-1; abundance: NA; j_gene: TRBJ1-2; CDR3nt: TGCAGTGCTAGAGAGGGCGTGGGGGATGGCTACACCTTC; CDR3aa: CSAREGVGDGYTF
d_gene: NA; v_gene: TRBV10-3; abundance: few; j_gene: TRBJ1-5; CDR3nt: TGTGCCATCAGTCCTTCGGGGGGTCAGCCCCAGCATTTT; CDR3aa: CAISPSGGQPQHF
d_gene: TRBD1; v_gene: TRBV20-1; abundance: few; j_gene: TRBJ1-4; CDR3nt: TGCAGTGCTAGCCAGGGGGCAACTAATGAAAAACTGTTTTTT; CDR3aa: CSASQGATNEKLFF
d_gene: NA; v_gene: TRBV12-3/TRBV12-4; abundance: few; j_gene: TRBJ2-1; CDR3nt: TGTGCCAGCAGTCGAATTAGGACAAGCTACAATGAGCAGTTCTTC; CDR3aa: CASSRIRTSYNEQFF
d_gene: NA; v_gene: TRBV12-3/TRBV12-4; abundance: NA; j_gene: TRBJ2-1; CDR3nt: TGTGCCAGCAGTTTAAGTACAGGGCCCCACTCCTACAATGAGCAGTTCTTC; CDR3aa: CASSLSTGPHSYNEQFF
d_gene: NA; v_gene: TRBV20-1; abundance: many; j_gene: TRBJ1-2; CDR3nt: TGCAGTGCTGGCCGGGCGGCGGATGGCTACACCTTC; CDR3aa: CSAGRAADGYTF
d_gene: NA; v_gene: TRBV28; abundance: NA; j_gene: TRBJ2-5; CDR3nt: TGTGCCAGCAGTTTCGGGATTGCCCCAGAGACCCAGTACTTC; CDR3aa: CASSFGIAPETQYF
d_gene: NA; v_gene: TRBV16; abundance: NA; j_gene: TRBJ1-6; CDR3nt: TGTGCCAGCAGCCAATCACCAGTGAGCTCCTATAATTCACCCCTCCACTTT; CDR3aa: CASSQSPVSSYNSPLHF
d_gene: TRBD2; v_gene: TRBV4-1; abundance: NA; j_gene: TRBJ2-7; CDR3nt: TGCGCCAGCAGCCAAGGCGCTTATAGCGGGGGGGCCTACGAGCAGTACTTC; CDR3aa: CASSQGAYSGGAYEQYF
d_gene: NA; v_gene: TRBV4-2; abundance: NA; j_gene: TRBJ2-1; CDR3nt: TGTGCCAGCAGCCAAGATATAATCCAGCGCCAGTTCTTC; CDR3aa: CASSQDIIQRQFF
d_gene: NA; v_gene: TRBV19; abundance: few; j_gene: TRBJ1-2; CDR3nt: TGTGCCAGTAGAAGGAGGGAAACAAACTATGGCTACACCTTC; CDR3aa: CASRRRETNYGYTF
d_gene: NA; v_gene: TRBV28; abundance: NA; j_gene: TRBJ2-1; CDR3nt: TGTGCCGTTCCCCCTAGCTCTGGGGGGCCGACGAGCTCCTACAATGAGCAGTTCTTC; CDR3aa: CAVPPSSGGPTSSYNEQFF
d_gene: TRBD2; v_gene: TRBV3-1; abundance: many; j_gene: TRBJ2-3; CDR3nt: TGTGCCAGCAGCACAGGGACTAGCGGGAGCACAGATACGCAGTATTTT; CDR3aa: CASSTGTSGSTDTQYF
d_gene: TRBD2; v_gene: TRBV5-1; abundance: NA; j_gene: TRBJ2-5; CDR3nt: TGCGCCAGCAGCTCCCGGGACTATTTGAATGAGCAGTACTTC; CDR3aa: CASSSRDYLNEQYF
d_gene: TRBD1; v_gene: TRBV20-1; abundance: NA; j_gene: TRBJ1-5; CDR3nt: TGCAGTGCTAGGTTCAGGGGGCGAGGTAACAATCAGCCCCAGCATTTT; CDR3aa: CSARFRGRGNNQPQHF
d_gene: TRBD1; v_gene: TRBV10-3; abundance: NA; j_gene: TRBJ1-1; CDR3nt: TGTACCATCAGTGAGTCCCGGACAGGGAGGAGTGAAGCTTTCTTT; CDR3aa: CTISESRTGRSEAFF
d_gene: NA; v_gene: TRBV18; abundance: few; j_gene: TRBJ1-1; CDR3nt: TGTGCCAGCTCACCGCAGAAGAACACTGAAGCTTTCTTT; CDR3aa: CASSPQKNTEAFF
d_gene: TRBD1; v_gene: TRBV12-3/TRBV12-4; abundance: NA; j_gene: TRBJ1-2; CDR3nt: TGTGCCGTCCCCCGGAGGGGGCACCAGGGCTACACCTTC; CDR3aa: CAVPRRGHQGYTF
d_gene: NA; v_gene: TRBV12-3/TRBV12-4; abundance: many; j_gene: TRBJ2-7; CDR3nt: TGTGCCAGCAGTTTAGCCTCCTACGAGCAGTACTTC; CDR3aa: CASSLASYEQYF
d_gene: NA; v_gene: TRBV3-1; abundance: NA; j_gene: TRBJ2-5; CDR3nt: TGTGCCAGCAGCCAAGATACTCGTGGGACCCAGTACTTC; CDR3aa: CASSQDTRGTQYF
d_gene: NA; v_gene: TRBV9; abundance: many; j_gene: TRBJ2-1; CDR3nt: TGTGCCAGCAGCCCCCGAGAGGCCTCTCTTGAGCAGTTCTTC; CDR3aa: CASSPREASLEQFF
d_gene: TRBD2; v_gene: TRBV4-1; abundance: NA; j_gene: TRBJ2-1; CDR3nt: TGCGCCAGCAGCCAAGTACTAGCGGGGGGAGGTGAGCAGTTCTTC; CDR3aa: CASSQVLAGGGEQFF
d_gene: NA; v_gene: TRBV4-1; abundance: medium-sized; j_gene: TRBJ2-3; CDR3nt: TGCGCCAGCAGCCAAGATAAAGTTGATACGCAGTATTTT; CDR3aa: CASSQDKVDTQYF
d_gene: NA; v_gene: TRBV20-1; abundance: few; j_gene: TRBJ1-2; CDR3nt: TGCAGTGCTAGGGAGGAATCAGGGTATTTAGGCTACACCTTC; CDR3aa: CSAREESGYLGYTF